This TCR beta chain was identified in a study of T cells in Graves' hyperthyroidism and ophthalmopathy. Broader study findings: Among clonotypes expanded in thyroid above 0.001, most were also found in blood. A model of 13 V-J pairs discriminated ophthalmopathy from stable hyperthyroidism.

The source material, RNA transcripts, was used to amplify TCR beta CDR3 regions. An initial round of RT-PCR targeting the TCR CDR3 relied on the HTBI primer set. Using its own MiXCR run on the multiplex PCR reads, TCRdb lists one record per CDR3 protein. The table shows fewer than 650,000 distinct CDR3 sequences, with around 15% occurring only once. With 1 base clipped from V and 4 bases from J, the junction kept 3 bases outside the gene matches. The CDR3 extends over 16 amino acids. CDR1 LGHNT and CDR2 FRNRAP come from the germline V gene. Hyperthyroidism was newly diagnosed in patients aged 18 to 65 (duration under 2 months). A patient was excluded if there was uncontrolled infection, other autoimmune disease, pregnancy or lactation. This clonotype was detected ten times or more. What it recognizes is unknown.

Input material: blood. This rearrangement joins TRBV12-5 to TRBJ2-1, with 11 bases matching TRBD2. The sequence derives from a woman aged 40 to 49 with Graves' hyperthyroidism. CDR3 amino acids: CASGLAGLAAYNEQFF. CDR3 nucleotide sequence: TGTGCTAGTGGTTTGGCGGGACTAGCGGCTTACAATGAGCAGTTCTTC.